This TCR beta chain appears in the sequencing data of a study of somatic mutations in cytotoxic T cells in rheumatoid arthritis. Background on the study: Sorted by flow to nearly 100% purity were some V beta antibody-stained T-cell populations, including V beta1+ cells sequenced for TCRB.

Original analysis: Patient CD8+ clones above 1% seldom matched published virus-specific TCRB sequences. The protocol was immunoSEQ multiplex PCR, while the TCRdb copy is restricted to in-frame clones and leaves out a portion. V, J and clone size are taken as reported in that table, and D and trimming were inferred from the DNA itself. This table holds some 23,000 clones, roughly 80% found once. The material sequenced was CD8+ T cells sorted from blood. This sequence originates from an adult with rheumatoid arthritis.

CDR3 sequence (DNA): TGTGCCAGCAGGGGGCCGGGACTGTTATACAATGAGCAGTTCTTC. This encodes CASRGPGLLYNEQFF. This chain connects TRBV7-6 to TRBJ2-1, with a tentative D call TRBD2 (6 bases). Germline V gene data show CDR1 as SGHVS and CDR2 as FNYEAQ. Between the trimmed V and J ends, which lost 6 bases and 4 bases, there was a span of 16 bases. The CDR3 has 15 amino acids.